The rows below give T cell receptor beta chains drawn from one sample of a study of control samples from healthy donors and cancer patients. Repertoires were generated with immunoSEQ multiplex PCR, while TCRdb's copy carries only in-frame clones and drops some. The repertoire holds about 55,000 clones, more than 95% seen once, with about 1% in the top ten. The material sequenced was blood. These receptors originate from a woman aged 18-29 years in good health. Each CDR3 is given with its conserved first and last residue.

CDR3aa	v_gene	j_gene
CASSVGGSGGNNEQFF	TRBV13	.
CASSEAFADEQYF	TRBV6-1	TRBJ2-7
CAISESEGNTEAFF	TRBV10-3	TRBJ1-1
CASRPGQSRETQYF	TRBV7-9	TRBJ2-5
CASSKALWGTGLDHEQYF	TRBV21-1	TRBJ2-7
CASSLVAGGLNEQFF	TRBV7-9	TRBJ2-1
CASSYPINNEQFF	TRBV6-2/TRBV6-3	TRBJ2-1
CASSEALPGLAGVTGELFF	TRBV6-1	TRBJ2-2
CASSSHHGGNAYEQYF	TRBV5-6	TRBJ2-7
CASSQPSFGAYEQYF	TRBV5-5	TRBJ2-7
CASKRQGANTGELFF	TRBV2	TRBJ2-2
CSVEEVAETQYF	TRBV29-1	TRBJ2-5
CASSLRSGGSEQYF	TRBV27	TRBJ2-7
CASSEPGRGGEKLFF	TRBV6-1	TRBJ1-4
CASRRGDPGYGYTF	TRBV5-8	TRBJ1-2
CASSLPGVWGTDTQYF	TRBV7-2	TRBJ2-3
CASSLGGAGGTEAFF	TRBV7-9	TRBJ1-1
CASSTPQDSHRYEQYF	TRBV19	TRBJ2-7
CASSTRLAGGTDTQYF	TRBV7-8	TRBJ2-3
CASSLQRLGEQFF	TRBV7-2	TRBJ2-1
CASSTPSGTGGVVSHEQYF	TRBV19	TRBJ2-7
CASSLGSALSTDTQYF	TRBV7-9	TRBJ2-3
CASSPRYGTGGVGYGYTF	TRBV6-6	TRBJ1-2